Following are 12 T cell receptor beta chains from one sample sequenced in a study of PD-1 blockade in classical Hodgkin lymphoma. Relapse after autologous stem cell transplantation occurred in every patient, and brentuximab vedotin exposure varied. The protocol was immunoSEQ multiplex PCR, while the TCRdb copy is restricted to in-frame clones and leaves out a portion. This table has some 93,000 clones, around nine tenths appearing once. The sequencing used peripheral blood mononuclear cells (PBMCs), collected at baseline. These receptor sequences come from a human donor with classical Hodgkin lymphoma.

The rearrangement links TRBV9 to TRBJ2-1, with D perhaps TRBD1 (5 bases). Germline CDR1 and CDR2: SGDLS and YYNGEE. Trimming stripped 4 bases from V and 4 bases from J, with 9 bases between. This CDR3 contains 13 residues. DNA of the CDR3: TGTGCCAGCAGCCCGGACACTTACAATGAGCAGTTCTTC. This gives the protein CASSPDTYNEQFF. The variable domain in full, completed from reference TRBV9 and TRBJ2-1, reads DSGVTQTPKHLITATGQRVTLRCSPRSGDLSVYWYQQSLDQGLQFLIQYYNGEERAKGNILERFSAQQFPDLHSELNLSSLELGDSALYFCASSPDTYNEQFFGPGTRLTVL.

For the CDR3, the DNA is TGTGCCAGCAGCTTAGCGGTAACATCGGATGTGTACGAGCAGTACTTC. Its translation is CASSLAVTSDVYEQYF. The genes are TRBV7-9 and TRBJ2-7; no firm D call. CDR1 and CDR2 (germline): SEHNR, FQNEAQ (reference sequence). The CDR3 has 16 amino acids. V gave up 0 bases and J gave up 4 bases, with 16 bases separating them.

V usage is TRBV27 and J usage is TRBJ2-7; the D is unclear. CDR1 is MNHEY, CDR2 SMNVEV, per germline (reference sequence). V was trimmed by 6 bases and J by 2 bases, leaving 8 bases between them. The CDR3 extends over 12 amino acids. CDR3 nucleotides: TGTGCCAGCAGAATAGGAACCTACGAGCAGTACTTC. Residues: CASRIGTYEQYF.

This clone was seen only once. J is TRBJ2-7 and V is TRBV5-1; D assignment may be TRBD1 or TRBD2 (5 bases each). This CDR3 comprises 16 residues. Germline V gives CDR1 SGHRS, CDR2 YFSETQ. Trimming stripped 4 bases from V and 3 bases from J, with 20 bases between. The CDR3 region is CASSVGPQGVDYEQYF. As DNA, the CDR3 is TGCGCCAGCAGCGTTGGCCCGCAGGGAGTCGACTACGAGCAGTACTTC.

The V and J genes are TRBV6-1 and TRBJ2-7; D gene ambiguous. There are 13 residues in the CDR3. The germline CDR1 and CDR2 sequences are MNHNS and SASEGT. With 3 bases removed from V and 4 bases from J, the gap between germline ends came to 10 bases. The CDR3 spells CASSDPALYEQYF. The CDR3 DNA reads as TGTGCCAGCAGTGACCCTGCCCTGTACGAGCAGTACTTC.

The chain combines TRBV9 with TRBJ2-1, with TRBD2 matching 7 bases. Per germline, CDR1 SGDLS and CDR2 YYNGEE. This CDR3 region has 15 residues. J was trimmed by 0 bases and V by 2 bases; bases with no gene match: 2. Here the CDR3 DNA reads TGTGCCAGCAGCGTTAGCGGGCTCTCCTACAATGAGCAGTTCTTC. Its protein product is CASSVSGLSYNEQFF.

The sample holds one count of this clone. The CDR3 DNA follows: TGCGCCAGCAGCCAAGTTGAGGGTTTTTCCTATGGCTACACCTTC. Its protein product is CASSQVEGFSYGYTF. The chain combines TRBV4-1 with TRBJ1-2; D gene unclear. From germline, CDR1 is MGHRA and CDR2 YSYEKL. The CDR3 has 15 residues. With 1 base removed from V and 4 bases from J, the gap between germline ends came to 13 bases.

The genes are TRBV6-1 and TRBJ2-1; D uncertain. V was shortened by 7 bases and J by 7 bases, with 11 bases between the two germline ends. The CDR3 spans 12 residues. Germline V gene data show CDR1 as MNHNS and CDR2 as SASEGT. The CDR3 coding sequence is TGTGCCAGCAACTATCCTGGGAATGAGCAGTTCTTC. Protein: CASNYPGNEQFF.

DNA for the CDR3: TGTGCCAGCAGTTTTGTGGCGGGAGGCACCGGGGAGCTGTTTTTT. This sequence encodes CASSFVAGGTGELFF. The chain has TRBV28 and TRBJ2-2, with 8 bases aligning to TRBD2. The CDR3 totals 15 residues. Germline V CDR1 and CDR2: MDHEN, SYDVKM. Trimming cost V 3 bases and J 4 bases; bases outside gene matches: 4.

This clone was counted once. The chain recombines TRBV6-1 with TRBJ2-2; 7 bases are shared with TRBD2. V trimming: 10 bases; J trimming: 3 bases; junction bases outside the gene matches: 8. This CDR3 has 14 residues. Germline CDR1 is MNHNS and CDR2 is SASEGT. CDR3 sequence: CATLRGGDTGELFF. The CDR3 nucleotides are TGTGCCACCCTACGGGGAGGGGACACCGGGGAGCTGTTTTTT.

V gene TRBV28 combines with J gene TRBJ1-3; no definite D call. V gave up 3 bases and J gave up 0 bases, with 6 bases separating them. This CDR3 has 14 amino acids. Germline V gene lookup returns CDR1 MDHEN and CDR2 SYDVKM. The CDR3 bases are TGTGCCAGCAGTTTGACGGGCTCTGGAAACACCATATATTTT. Translated, it gives CASSLTGSGNTIYF. The variable domain in full, completed from reference TRBV28 and TRBJ1-3, reads DVKVTQSSRYLVKRTGEKVFLECVQDMDHENMFWYRQDPGLGLRLIYFSYDVKMKEKGDIPEGYSVSREKKERFSLILESASTNQTSMYLCASSLTGSGNTIYFGEGSWLTVV.

The genes are TRBV6-1 and TRBJ1-2; D ambiguous. Between the trimmed V and J ends, which lost 0 bases and 3 bases, there was a span of 14 bases. This CDR3 has 16 residues. Germline V CDR1 and CDR2: MNHNS, SASEGT. CDR3 in amino acids: CASSEASPMAHYGYTF. DNA for the CDR3: TGTGCCAGCAGTGAAGCGAGTCCGATGGCTCACTATGGCTACACCTTC.